The present TCR beta chain was sequenced within a study of shared clonotypes between healthy human individuals. Overall study: Plates per donor: three CD4 naive, three CD4 memory, two CD8 naive, one CD8 memory.

Genomic DNA (from each subset) was split evenly across several immunoSEQ plates. Profiled with immunoSEQ multiplex PCR; TCRdb holds only in-frame clones, not every one. The table includes approximately 2.5 million clones, around nine tenths detected once. The V gene's germline CDR1 is LNHDA and CDR2 SQIVND (reference sequence). V lost 4 bases, J lost 4 bases, and 19 bases lay in between. The CDR3 length is 16 residues. This rearrangement joins TRBV19 to TRBJ1-2; D possibly corresponds to TRBD1 (5 bases). The sequence was obtained from a man younger than 35 in good health. Sequencing input: naive CD4+ T cells sorted from blood. The sample's subset: CD45RA+ positively selected. CDR3 nucleotides: TGTGCCAGTAGTAGTGGCACCCCACAGAGGGGCTATGGCTACACCTTC. Translation: CASSSGTPQRGYGYTF.